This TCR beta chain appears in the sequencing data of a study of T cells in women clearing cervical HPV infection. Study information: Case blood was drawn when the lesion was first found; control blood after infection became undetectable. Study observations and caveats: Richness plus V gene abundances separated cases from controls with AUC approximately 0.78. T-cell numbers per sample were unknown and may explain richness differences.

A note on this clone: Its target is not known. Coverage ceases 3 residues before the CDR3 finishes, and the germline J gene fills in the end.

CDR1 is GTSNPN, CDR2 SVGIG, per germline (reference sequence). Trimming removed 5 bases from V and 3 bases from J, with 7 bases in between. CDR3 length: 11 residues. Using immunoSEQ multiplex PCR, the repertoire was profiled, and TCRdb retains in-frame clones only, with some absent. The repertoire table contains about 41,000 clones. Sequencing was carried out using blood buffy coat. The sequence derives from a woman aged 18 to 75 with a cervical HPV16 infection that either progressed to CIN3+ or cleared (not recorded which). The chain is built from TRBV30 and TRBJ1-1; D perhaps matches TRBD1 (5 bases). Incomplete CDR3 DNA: TGTGCCTGGGGGACTTACACTGAA. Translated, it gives CAWGTYTE. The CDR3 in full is CAWGTYTEAFF.